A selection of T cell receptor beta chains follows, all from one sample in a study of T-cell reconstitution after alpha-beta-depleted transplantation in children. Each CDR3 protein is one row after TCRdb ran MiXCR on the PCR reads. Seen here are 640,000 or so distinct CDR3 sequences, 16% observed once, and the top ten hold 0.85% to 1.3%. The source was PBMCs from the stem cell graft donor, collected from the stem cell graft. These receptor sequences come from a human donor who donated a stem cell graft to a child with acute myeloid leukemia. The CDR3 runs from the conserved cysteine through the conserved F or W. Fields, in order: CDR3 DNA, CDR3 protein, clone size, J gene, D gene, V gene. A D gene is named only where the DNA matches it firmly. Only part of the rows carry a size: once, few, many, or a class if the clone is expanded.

CDR3nt: TGTGCCAGCAGCGCAGACACTGAGCAGTTCTTC
CDR3aa: CASSADTEQFF
abundance: -
j_gene: TRBJ2-1
d_gene: -
v_gene: TRBV7-9

CDR3nt: TGTGCCAGCAGTAAAAACAGGGGGACACGAAATTCACCCCTCCACTTT
CDR3aa: CASSKNRGTRNSPLHF
abundance: few
j_gene: TRBJ1-6
d_gene: -
v_gene: TRBV21-1

CDR3nt: TGTGCCAGCACCCTGGGCTTAGCGGGGGGATGGAATGAGCAGTTCTTC
CDR3aa: CASTLGLAGGWNEQFF
abundance: many
j_gene: TRBJ2-1
d_gene: TRBD2
v_gene: TRBV12-3/TRBV12-4

CDR3nt: TGCGCCAGCAGCTTGGTTACTGGGGGGTTTGCCGAGCAGTACTTC
CDR3aa: CASSLVTGGFAEQYF
abundance: many
j_gene: TRBJ2-7
d_gene: -
v_gene: TRBV5-1

CDR3nt: TGCGCCAGCAGCCAAGATAATCCAGGGGCGCGAGGCTATGGCTACACCTTC
CDR3aa: CASSQDNPGARGYGYTF
abundance: many
j_gene: TRBJ1-2
d_gene: -
v_gene: TRBV4-3

CDR3nt: TGTGCCAGTACAAGGAGCGCGCAGGCCTACGAGCAGTACTTC
CDR3aa: CASTRSAQAYEQYF
abundance: -
j_gene: TRBJ2-7
d_gene: -
v_gene: TRBV19

CDR3nt: TGCAGCGTTGCCCAGGGGGTTAGCAATCAGCCCCAGCATTTT
CDR3aa: CSVAQGVSNQPQHF
abundance: -
j_gene: TRBJ1-5
d_gene: TRBD1
v_gene: TRBV29-1

CDR3nt: TGCGCCAGCAGTGGACAGGGGGCCCTGATGAACACTGAAGCTTTCTTT
CDR3aa: CASSGQGALMNTEAFF
abundance: many
j_gene: TRBJ1-1
d_gene: TRBD1
v_gene: TRBV10-2

CDR3nt: TGCAGTGCTAGAGATCAGGGGGTTAGACGGAACACTGAAGCTTTCTTT
CDR3aa: CSARDQGVRRNTEAFF
abundance: many
j_gene: TRBJ1-1
d_gene: TRBD1
v_gene: TRBV20-1

CDR3nt: TGTGCCAGCAGCCAGGGTTATGTCAAAAACATTCAGTACTTC
CDR3aa: CASSQGYVKNIQYF
abundance: -
j_gene: TRBJ2-4
d_gene: -
v_gene: TRBV28

CDR3nt: TGTGCCATCAGTGGTAGGGACAGTGAGTACAATGAGCAGTTCTTC
CDR3aa: CAISGRDSEYNEQFF
abundance: few
j_gene: TRBJ2-1
d_gene: TRBD1
v_gene: TRBV10-3

CDR3nt: TGCGCCAGCACTCAACAGCTCTCTGGGGCCAACGTCCTGACTTTC
CDR3aa: CASTQQLSGANVLTF
abundance: many
j_gene: TRBJ2-6
d_gene: -
v_gene: TRBV4-3

CDR3nt: TGCAGTGCTAGGGCTAGCCAAAACATTCAGTACTTC
CDR3aa: CSARASQNIQYF
abundance: many
j_gene: TRBJ2-4
d_gene: -
v_gene: TRBV20-1

CDR3nt: TGTGCCAGCAGCTTGCTGGGACAGAAAGAGACCCAGTACTTC
CDR3aa: CASSLLGQKETQYF
abundance: -
j_gene: TRBJ2-5
d_gene: TRBD1
v_gene: TRBV7-2

CDR3nt: TGTGCCAGCAGCCAGACTAGCGGCTCATACAATGAGCAGTTCTTC
CDR3aa: CASSQTSGSYNEQFF
abundance: many
j_gene: TRBJ2-1
d_gene: TRBD2
v_gene: TRBV7-2

CDR3nt: TGCAGTGCTTCCGCCCGGGACAGAGATAATTCACCCCTCCACTTT
CDR3aa: CSASARDRDNSPLHF
abundance: many
j_gene: TRBJ1-6
d_gene: TRBD1
v_gene: TRBV20-1

CDR3nt: TGTGCCAGCAGGATTCAGGGGGCTGGGACTGAAGCTTTCTTT
CDR3aa: CASRIQGAGTEAFF
abundance: few
j_gene: TRBJ1-1
d_gene: TRBD1
v_gene: TRBV12-3/TRBV12-4

CDR3nt: TGTGCCAGTAGTATCTGGCAATTCTCTGGGGCCAACGTCCTGACTTTC
CDR3aa: CASSIWQFSGANVLTF
abundance: -
j_gene: TRBJ2-6
d_gene: -
v_gene: TRBV19

CDR3nt: TGTGCCAGCAGCCCACGGCTAGCGGGGGCCACAGATACGCAGTATTTT
CDR3aa: CASSPRLAGATDTQYF
abundance: many
j_gene: TRBJ2-3
d_gene: TRBD2
v_gene: TRBV7-2

CDR3nt: TGCAGTGCTAGATTGAGAGGGATTGAGACCCAGTACTTC
CDR3aa: CSARLRGIETQYF
abundance: many
j_gene: TRBJ2-5
d_gene: -
v_gene: TRBV20-1

CDR3nt: TGCAGTGCAGGGAATCATGGCTACACCTTC
CDR3aa: CSAGNHGYTF
abundance: -
j_gene: TRBJ1-2
d_gene: -
v_gene: TRBV20-1

CDR3nt: TGTGCCAGCAGTTACGGGCGGGGGCCCACAGATACGCAGTATTTT
CDR3aa: CASSYGRGPTDTQYF
abundance: few
j_gene: TRBJ2-3
d_gene: -
v_gene: TRBV6-5

CDR3nt: TGTGCCAGCAGCCGAAGCGCAGTCCTCGAAGCTTTCTTT
CDR3aa: CASSRSAVLEAFF
abundance: many
j_gene: TRBJ1-1
d_gene: -
v_gene: TRBV5-6

CDR3nt: TGCGCCAGCAGCCAGGGGCCAGCGTTGGATGAGCAGTTCTTC
CDR3aa: CASSQGPALDEQFF
abundance: -
j_gene: TRBJ2-1
d_gene: -
v_gene: TRBV4-3

CDR3nt: TGTGCCAGCAGCCGCACTCACAGGGATAGCAATCAGCCCCAGCATTTT
CDR3aa: CASSRTHRDSNQPQHF
abundance: many
j_gene: TRBJ1-5
d_gene: -
v_gene: TRBV4-2

CDR3nt: TGTGCCAGCAGCACCGCTATGGGCAATCAGCCCCAGCATTTT
CDR3aa: CASSTAMGNQPQHF
abundance: -
j_gene: TRBJ1-5
d_gene: -
v_gene: TRBV5-6

CDR3nt: TGTGCCAGCAGGACGGGACTAGCGGGTTTCACCGGGGAGCTGTTTTTT
CDR3aa: CASRTGLAGFTGELFF
abundance: few
j_gene: TRBJ2-2
d_gene: TRBD2
v_gene: TRBV7-3

CDR3nt: TGTGCCAGCAGTTACTCGATGTGGGACAGGGCCTCTGGAAACACCATATATTTT
CDR3aa: CASSYSMWDRASGNTIYF
abundance: few
j_gene: TRBJ1-3
d_gene: TRBD1
v_gene: TRBV6-5

CDR3nt: TGTGCCAGCAGTTACTCGACGCCTAGCGGGGGGGCTCCCCCAGATACGCAGTATTTT
CDR3aa: CASSYSTPSGGAPPDTQYF
abundance: -
j_gene: TRBJ2-3
d_gene: TRBD2
v_gene: TRBV6-6

CDR3nt: TGCGCCAGCAGCTACCTACAGGGGGGGAGCACAGATACGCAGTATTTT
CDR3aa: CASSYLQGGSTDTQYF
abundance: -
j_gene: TRBJ2-3
d_gene: -
v_gene: TRBV5-1

CDR3nt: TGTGCCAGCAGTTTAGGTCCAACACCCCTCCACTTT
CDR3aa: CASSLGPTPLHF
abundance: many
j_gene: TRBJ1-6
d_gene: -
v_gene: TRBV12-3/TRBV12-4

CDR3nt: TGCAGTGCTATTTCCACACGAGGGGTAGATACGCAGTATTTT
CDR3aa: CSAISTRGVDTQYF
abundance: many
j_gene: TRBJ2-3
d_gene: -
v_gene: TRBV20-1

CDR3nt: TGCAGCATAAAGGGGGCAGGCACTGAAGCTTTCTTT
CDR3aa: CSIKGAGTEAFF
abundance: many
j_gene: TRBJ1-1
d_gene: TRBD1
v_gene: TRBV29-1

CDR3nt: TGTGCCAGCAGCCCAGGGCCCAGGTGGGACAATGAGCAGTTCTTC
CDR3aa: CASSPGPRWDNEQFF
abundance: few
j_gene: TRBJ2-1
d_gene: -
v_gene: TRBV9

CDR3nt: TGTGCCAGCAGCCCCAGAAGACAGAGCCAAGAGACCCAGTACTTC
CDR3aa: CASSPRRQSQETQYF
abundance: few
j_gene: TRBJ2-5
d_gene: -
v_gene: TRBV7-6

CDR3nt: TGTGCCAGCAGTTTTTTGTTGGGAGCGGGGGGCAATGAGCAGTTCTTC
CDR3aa: CASSFLLGAGGNEQFF
abundance: few
j_gene: TRBJ2-1
d_gene: TRBD2
v_gene: TRBV12-3/TRBV12-4

CDR3nt: TGCGCCAGCAGCCAAGGGTCCGGGTCGGAGACCCAGTACTTC
CDR3aa: CASSQGSGSETQYF
abundance: -
j_gene: TRBJ2-5
d_gene: -
v_gene: TRBV4-1

CDR3nt: TGCGCCAGCAGTGAGGCCCCTAGCGGGGGCCCGCAAGAGACCCAGTACTTC
CDR3aa: CASSEAPSGGPQETQYF
abundance: -
j_gene: TRBJ2-5
d_gene: TRBD2
v_gene: TRBV10-2

CDR3nt: TGTGCCAGCAGTTACTCCCCAGGGACGAGAGAGACCCAGTACTTC
CDR3aa: CASSYSPGTRETQYF
abundance: -
j_gene: TRBJ2-5
d_gene: -
v_gene: TRBV6-2/TRBV6-3

CDR3nt: TGTGCCAGCAGTCCCCGTCTTGGGAACTACGAGCAGTACTTC
CDR3aa: CASSPRLGNYEQYF
abundance: many
j_gene: TRBJ2-7
d_gene: -
v_gene: TRBV12-3/TRBV12-4

CDR3nt: TGCAGCGGGCGGGGGGCCTACGAGCAGTACTTC
CDR3aa: CSGRGAYEQYF
abundance: -
j_gene: TRBJ2-7
d_gene: TRBD2
v_gene: TRBV29-1

CDR3nt: TGCGCCAGCAGCCAGTCCGGGACAGACTATGACACTGAAGCTTTCTTT
CDR3aa: CASSQSGTDYDTEAFF
abundance: many
j_gene: TRBJ1-1
d_gene: TRBD1
v_gene: TRBV4-3